These 30 T cell receptor beta chains were sequenced from one sample in a study of T cell changes during pregnancy in multiple sclerosis. Produced via immunoSEQ multiplex PCR; TCRdb's table is partial and in-frame only. The data contain about 80,000 clones, about 90% of them singletons. Source: peripheral blood, taken before pregnancy. Receptors originate from a female donor with multiple sclerosis, enrolled in a pregnancy study.

This clone has a count of ten or more. One junction end disagrees with the germline gene, perhaps due to a read error. This chain joins TRBV7-7 and TRBJ2-7, with 7 bases lining up with TRBD1. The V gene's germline CDR1 is SSHAT and CDR2 FNYEAQ (reference sequence). This CDR3 is 17 amino acids long. The CDR3 DNA reads as TGTGCTAGCAGGCTTAATCCCCCAGGGGGTTACGTTCTCGAGCAGTACTTC. Its translation: CASRLNPPGGYVLEQYF. Combining the CDR3 with reference TRBV7-7 and TRBJ2-7 gives the whole variable domain GAGVSQSPRYKVTKRGQDVTLRCDPISSHATLYWYQQALGQGPEFLTYFNYEAQPDKSGLPSDRFSAERPEGSISTLTIQRTEQRDSAMYRCASRLNPPGGYVLEQYFGPGTRLTVT.

The rearrangement joins TRBV4-1 to TRBJ1-2; 7 positions match TRBD1. The CDR3 runs 18 residues. Germline V gives CDR1 MGHRA, CDR2 YSYEKL. V lost 0 bases to trimming and J lost 1 base; unmatched junction nucleotides: 11. The CDR3: CASSQDIVRQGVNYGYTF. The DNA for the CDR3 is TGCGCCAGCAGCCAAGATATCGTTCGACAGGGAGTTAACTATGGCTACACCTTC.

The chain links TRBV18 to TRBJ1-5, with TRBD1 identical over 10 bases. The CDR3 extends over 17 amino acids. J gave up 2 bases and V 3 bases, and 7 bases lay outside the gene matches. Germline V CDR1 and CDR2: KGHSH, LQKENI. CDR3 protein: CASSPRDRGFGNQPQHF. The CDR3 coding sequence is TGTGCCAGCTCACCTAGGGACAGGGGATTTGGCAATCAGCCCCAGCATTTT.

The chain combines TRBV5-1 with TRBJ1-1; TRBD1 is a possible D gene (6 bases). The V and J ends lost 4 bases and 5 bases respectively, with 12 bases between them. CDR3 size: 13 residues. The germline V gene encodes CDR1 SGHRS and CDR2 YFSETQ. CDR3 DNA: TGCGCCAGCAGCGGGGGCAGGGTAACTGAAGCTTTCTTT. It translates to CASSGGRVTEAFF. Supplemented by reference TRBV5-1 and TRBJ1-1, the full variable domain reads KAGVTQTPRYLIKTRGQQVTLSCSPISGHRSVSWYQQTPGQGLQFLFEYFSETQRNKGNFPGRFSGRQFSNSRSEMNVSTLELGDSALYLCASSGGRVTEAFFGQGTRLTVV.

V is TRBV19 and J is TRBJ1-2; D is uncertain. This CDR3 spans 11 amino acids. The germline V gene has CDR1 LNHDA and CDR2 SQIVND (reference sequence). Trimming pared 8 bases from V and 2 bases from J, leaving 6 bases between. The CDR3 nucleotides are TGTGCCAGTTCTGAGAACTATGGCTACACCTTC. This encodes CASSENYGYTF.

The rearrangement links TRBV6-5 to TRBJ2-7; 7 nucleotides align to TRBD1. This CDR3 has 13 amino acids. CDR1 and CDR2 from the germline V gene are MNHEY and SVGAGI. V dropped 4 bases and J dropped 1; count of bases not matched to a gene: 1. CDR3 protein: CASSLTGSYEQYF. The DNA for the CDR3 is TGTGCCAGCAGTTTGACAGGGTCCTACGAGCAGTACTTC.

The chain is built from TRBV7-8 and TRBJ1-6; D is perhaps TRBD1 (6 bases). Trimming cost V 4 bases and J 5 bases, with 18 bases left between them. This CDR3 spans 17 amino acids. Germline V gene lookup returns CDR1 SGHVS and CDR2 FQNEAQ. CDR3 in DNA: TGTGCCAGCAGCTCCGGACGACAGGTGGCGCATAATTCACCCCTCCACTTT. Translated: CASSSGRQVAHNSPLHF. The full variable domain, with the rest looked up from reference TRBV7-8 and TRBJ1-6, is GAGVSQSPRYKVAKRGQDVALRCDPISGHVSLFWYQQALGQGPEFLTYFQNEAQLDKSGLPSDRFFAERPEGSVSTLKIQRTQQEDSAVYLCASSSGRQVAHNSPLHFGNGTRLTVT.

CDR3 amino acids: CASSNAPGSGGYTF. As DNA, the CDR3 is TGTGCCAGCAGTAACGCCCCCGGATCGGGTGGCTACACCTTC. The chain links TRBV6-5 to TRBJ1-2; D uncertain. CDR1 is MNHEY and CDR2 is SVGAGI in the germline V gene. Trimming removed 5 bases at V and 7 bases at J, with 17 bases between. The CDR3 is 14 residues long.

V gene TRBV11-2 combines with J gene TRBJ1-2, with 8 nucleotides matching TRBD1. With V trimmed by 4 bases and J by 4 bases, 5 bases remained unmatched. The CDR3 is 14 amino acids. Germline CDR1 reads SGHAT; CDR2 reads FQNNGV. CDR3 in DNA: TGTGCCAGCAGCTCCGACAGGGGTGGCTATGGCTACACCTTC. The encoded protein is CASSSDRGGYGYTF.

The CDR3 DNA reads TGTGCCAGCAGTGGTAGTAGAGGCCCTGGGTTTCCCCAGCATTTT. Its protein product is CASSGSRGPGFPQHF. This rearrangement joins TRBV2 to TRBJ1-5, with D unclear. With 4 bases removed from V and 10 bases from J, the gap between germline ends came to 20 bases. Germline CDR1 reads SNHLY; CDR2 reads FYNNEI. This CDR3 is 15 amino acids long. Combining the CDR3 with reference TRBV2 and TRBJ1-5 gives the whole variable domain EPEVTQTPSHQVTQMGQEVILRCVPISNHLYFYWYRQILGQKVEFLVSFYNNEISEKSEIFDDQFSVERPDGSNFTLKIRSTKLEDSAMYFCASSGSRGPGFPQHFGDGTRLSIL.

The V and J genes are TRBV25-1 and TRBJ1-3; tentatively, D is TRBD1 (5 bases). From germline, CDR1 is MGHDK and CDR2 SYGVNS. The CDR3 covers 15 residues. The V end lost 2 bases, the J end lost 4 bases, and 12 bases lay between the germline ends. CDR3 DNA: TGTGCCAGCAGTGAACTTACAGGCCTCGGAAACACCATATATTTT. Protein: CASSELTGLGNTIYF.

There are a few counts of this clone. The V and J genes are TRBV19 and TRBJ1-1; tentatively, D is TRBD1 (6 bases). CDR3 size: 13 residues. CDR1 and CDR2 from the germline V gene are LNHDA and SQIVND (reference sequence). Trimming took off 3 bases at V and 7 bases at J, with 12 bases between the two ends. The CDR3 sequence is CASSINQGNEAFF. DNA for the CDR3: TGTGCCAGTAGTATCAATCAGGGGAATGAAGCTTTCTTT.

V usage is TRBV4-1 and J usage is TRBJ2-1; 8 bases are a match to TRBD1. The trim removed 3 bases at V and 0 bases at J, leaving 10 bases unmatched. Germline V gene sequence: CDR1 MGHRA, CDR2 YSYEKL. The CDR3 spans 18 residues. The CDR3 sequence is CASSHGADRGDSYNEQFF. DNA of the CDR3: TGCGCCAGCAGCCATGGGGCAGACAGGGGCGACTCCTACAATGAGCAGTTCTTC.

The V gene is TRBV5-1, the J gene TRBJ2-7; D is perhaps TRBD1 (5 bases). Germline V lookup: CDR1 SGHRS, CDR2 YFSETQ. V lost 1 base to trimming and J lost 0 bases, with 8 bases between them. The length of the CDR3 is 14 residues. The CDR3 region has the DNA TGCGCCAGCAGCTTGACAGGTTACTCCTACGAGCAGTACTTC. Encoded protein: CASSLTGYSYEQYF.

In this sample, this clone turned up a few times. The rearrangement links TRBV13 to TRBJ2-1; 7 bases align to TRBD1. Losses at the gene ends were 5 bases for V and 6 bases for J; bases not matched to a gene: 7. Germline values: CDR1 PRHDT, CDR2 FYEKMQ (reference sequence). The CDR3 runs 14 residues. CDR3 nucleotide sequence: TGTGCCAGCAGCAGCCGGGACAGTTCCAATGAGCAGTTCTTC. This codes for CASSSRDSSNEQFF.

V is TRBV19 and J is TRBJ2-3; 7 bases agree with TRBD1. This CDR3 has 14 amino acids. The junction had 4 bases not matched to a gene; V was cut back by 5 bases and J by 2 bases. Germline-derived CDR1 and CDR2 are LNHDA and SQIVND (reference sequence). CDR3 bases: TGTGCCAGTAGTGACAGGGCCTCCACAGATACGCAGTATTTT. The encoded protein is CASSDRASTDTQYF.

V gene TRBV5-6 combines with J gene TRBJ1-2; 7 bases agree with TRBD1. The J segment lost 2 bases and the V segment lost 10 bases, leaving 11 bases of the junction unmatched. CDR1 SGHDT and CDR2 YYEEEE come from the germline V gene. The CDR3 runs to 14 residues. The CDR3 DNA reads TGTGCCGGGTCCAAGGGGGCCAAGAACTATGGCTACACCTTC. Translated: CAGSKGAKNYGYTF.

This chain joins TRBV27 and TRBJ1-2; D not certain. The ends were cut back, 7 bases at V and 8 bases at J, with 17 bases in the middle. Per the germline V gene, CDR1 is MNHEY and CDR2 is SMNVEV (reference sequence). CDR3 size: 13 residues. The CDR3 loop reads CASTKPGSRGYTF. Written as DNA, the CDR3 is TGTGCCAGCACCAAACCGGGGTCTAGGGGCTACACCTTC.

The chain is built from TRBV13 and TRBJ2-7, with D hard to call. Trimming cost V 7 bases and J 2 bases, with 15 bases left between them. CDR3 length: 14 amino acids. From germline, CDR1 is PRHDT and CDR2 FYEKMQ (reference sequence). CDR3 coding DNA: TGTGCCAGCATCACGATAACTTCCCCCTACGAGCAGTACTTC. Translation: CASITITSPYEQYF. The full variable domain, rest sourced from reference TRBV13 and TRBJ2-7, is AAGVIQSPRHLIKEKRETATLKCYPIPRHDTVYWYQQGPGQDPQFLISFYEKMQSDKGSIPDRFSAQQFSDYHSELNMSSLELGDSALYFCASITITSPYEQYFGPGTRLTVT.

The genes are TRBV11-2 and TRBJ1-4; D is ambiguous. The CDR3 runs 11 residues. Germline V lookup: CDR1 SGHAT, CDR2 FQNNGV. Trimming stripped 2 bases from V and 8 bases from J, with 3 bases between. CDR3 sequence (DNA): TGTGCCAGCAGCTTACAGGAAAAACTGTTTTTT. Translating it yields CASSLQEKLFF.

CDR3 nucleotide sequence: TGTGCCAGCAGTGTAAGCGGGGGGGCGTTTGAGACCCAGTACTTC. This encodes CASSVSGGAFETQYF. The chain recombines TRBV6-5 with TRBJ2-5; the match to TRBD2 covers 10 bases. V was pared by 5 bases and J by 5 bases, with 8 bases of the junction left unmatched. Germline values: CDR1 MNHEY, CDR2 SVGAGI. There are 15 residues in the CDR3.

The rearrangement joins TRBV10-3 to TRBJ2-2; 7 bases agree with TRBD1. The CDR3 is made up of 16 amino acids. The germline V gene has CDR1 ENHRY and CDR2 SYGVKD. V trimming: 0 bases; J trimming: 5 bases; junction bases outside the gene matches: 6. The CDR3 region is CAISESTGSGTGELFF. CDR3 nucleotide sequence: TGTGCCATCAGTGAGTCGACAGGGAGTGGAACCGGGGAGCTGTTTTTT.

The chain recombines TRBV28 with TRBJ1-2; D is ambiguous. From germline, CDR1 is MDHEN and CDR2 SYDVKM. The CDR3 sequence is 12 residues long. Trimming cost V 3 bases and J 8 bases, with 10 bases left between them. CDR3 DNA: TGTGCCAGCAGTTTTGGAGGGCGAGGCTACACCTTC. It is translated as CASSFGGRGYTF.

The chain couples TRBV11-2 to TRBJ2-7; 10 bases line up with TRBD2. Germline assignment: CDR1 SGHAT and CDR2 FQNNGV. The CDR3 extends over 16 amino acids. The V and J ends lost 0 bases and 2 bases, in that order; junction bases with no gene match: 4. The CDR3 here is CASSLDLAGATYEQYF. The CDR3 coding sequence is TGTGCCAGCAGCTTAGATCTAGCGGGGGCAACCTACGAGCAGTACTTC.

This rearrangement joins TRBV6-1 to TRBJ2-3; 10 bases line up with TRBD1. V was pared by 7 bases and J by 3 bases, with 4 bases of the junction left unmatched. CDR3 length: 14 amino acids. The germline gives CDR1 MNHNS, CDR2 SASEGT. CDR3 in DNA: TGTGCCAGCACCCGGGACAGGGGTACAGATACGCAGTATTTT. It specifies CASTRDRGTDTQYF.

This chain uses TRBV11-2 with TRBJ1-2; D may be TRBD1 (6 bases). This CDR3 comprises 13 residues. V shed 5 bases and J shed 2 bases, with 9 bases lying between them. The germline CDR1 and CDR2 sequences are SGHAT and FQNNGV. The CDR3 reads CASSRTVNYGYTF. CDR3 sequence (DNA): TGTGCCAGCAGCCGGACAGTGAACTATGGCTACACCTTC.

This clone appeared a single time. V is TRBV11-2 and J is TRBJ2-2; 15 bases agree with TRBD2. V gave up 2 bases and J gave up 5 bases; unmatched junction bases: 3. The CDR3 is 17 residues long. Germline-derived CDR1 and CDR2 are SGHAT and FQNNGV. CDR3 DNA: TGTGCCAGCAGCTTAATGGGACTAGCGGGGGGTACCGGGGAGCTGTTTTTT. Translated, it gives CASSLMGLAGGTGELFF.

This chain uses TRBV11-3 with TRBJ1-6; D remains ambiguous. Looked up from germline, CDR1 is SGHNT and CDR2 is YENEEA. V dropped 3 bases and J dropped 0 bases, with 6 bases sitting between them. The CDR3 consists of 15 residues. In nucleotides, the CDR3 is TGTGCCAGCAGCTTCGATAGCTCCTATAATTCACCCCTCCACTTT. It specifies CASSFDSSYNSPLHF.

This clone was observed a single time. V is TRBV5-4 and J is TRBJ2-5; D is possibly TRBD1 (5 bases). The V and J ends lost 2 bases and 0 bases respectively, with 8 bases between them. The CDR3 sequence is 14 residues long. Per the germline V gene, CDR1 is SGHNT and CDR2 is YYREEE (reference sequence). The CDR3 region has the DNA TGTGCCAGCAGCTTAGCAGGGAACCAAGAGACCCAGTACTTC. Its translation: CASSLAGNQETQYF. Full variable domain (outside the CDR3, taken from reference TRBV5-4 and TRBJ2-5): ETGVTQSPTHLIKTRGQQVTLRCSSQSGHNTVSWYQQALGQGPQFIFQYYREEENGRGNFPPRFSGLQFPNYSSELNVNALELDDSALYLCASSLAGNQETQYFGPGTRLLVL.

This chain links TRBV19 with TRBJ1-5, with 7 bases identical to TRBD1. V shed 6 bases, J shed 5 bases, and the junction held 4 bases outside the gene matches. The CDR3 totals 13 residues. CDR1 and CDR2 from the germline V gene are LNHDA and SQIVND (reference sequence). The CDR3 nucleotides read TGTGCCAGTAGCCACAGGGGTGATCAGCCCCAGCATTTT. Translation: CASSHRGDQPQHF.